The clone carrying this T cell receptor beta chain has a handful of counts. MiXCR was run by TCRdb on the 5' RACE reads, yielding one entry per CDR3 protein. The data show approximately 260,000 distinct CDR3 sequences, roughly 16% seen once. The data derive from a study of T-cell memory formation after mild COVID-19. The CDR3 is made up of 12 amino acids. V was trimmed by 4 bases and J by 5 bases, leaving 8 bases between them. Germline lookup yields CDR1 SGHDT and CDR2 YYEEEE. This TCR was recovered from a man between 18 and 35 years old who had mild COVID-19 (a few samples of this study predate the infection). Cell type and time point are not known. The chain has TRBV5-6 and TRBJ2-3; TRBD2 might be the D (5 bases). The specimen was PBMCs or a T cell subset sorted from them (not recorded which). CDR3 loop: CASSDYRDTQYF. As DNA, the CDR3 is TGTGCCAGCAGCGACTACAGAGATACGCAGTATTTT.